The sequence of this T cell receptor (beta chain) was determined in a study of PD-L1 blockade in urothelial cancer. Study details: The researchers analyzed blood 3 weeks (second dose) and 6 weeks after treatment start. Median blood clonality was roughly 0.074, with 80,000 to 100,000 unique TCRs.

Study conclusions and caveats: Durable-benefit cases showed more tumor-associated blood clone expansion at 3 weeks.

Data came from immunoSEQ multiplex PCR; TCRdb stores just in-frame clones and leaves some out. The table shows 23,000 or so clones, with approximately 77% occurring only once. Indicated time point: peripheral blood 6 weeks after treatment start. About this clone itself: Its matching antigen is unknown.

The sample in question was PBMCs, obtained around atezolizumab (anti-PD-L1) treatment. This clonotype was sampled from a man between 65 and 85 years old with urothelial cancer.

The CDR3 loop is CASSEALAGADTQYF. In DNA, the CDR3 is TGTGCCAGCAGTGAAGCGCTAGCGGGAGCAGATACGCAGTATTTT. The chain carries TRBV6-1 and TRBJ2-3, with 10 bases lining up with TRBD2. With 0 bases clipped from V and 4 bases from J, the junction kept 1 base outside the gene matches. Germline V gives CDR1 MNHNS, CDR2 SASEGT. The CDR3 sequence is 15 residues long.